This section outlines one TCR beta chain sequence together with its context. Its antigen is unknown. The data were taken from a study of cytomegalovirus exposure and HLA in healthy donors. Primers for the PCR totalled 60 Vbeta and 13 Jbeta. TCRdb's copy holds only in-frame clones and misses some; the assay was immunoSEQ multiplex PCR. The data hold about 140,000 clones, with 9.4% observed a single time. General observations from the study: The authors later found HLA-associated TCR beta chains more clonally expanded than equally common others.

The clonotype comes from a male donor in good health and CMV-seronegative. Sequencing input: PBMCs.

The CDR3 DNA follows: TGTGCCAGCAGTTACGGGCAGGGGACTCAGCCCCAGCATTTT. Translating gives CASSYGQGTQPQHF. The J gene is TRBJ1-5, the V gene TRBV6-5; maybe TRBD1 (6 bases). The V gene's germline CDR1 is MNHEY and CDR2 SVGAGI. The CDR3 is 14 amino acids. V was clipped by 2 bases and J by 6 bases, with 11 bases between them.